The T cell receptor (beta chain) described here comes from a study of identical twins. Findings and limits, study-wide: The study found excess low generation probability among twin-shared out-of-frame alpha sequences. One should note that invariant MAIT and iNKT cells could partly confound zero-insertion analyses. For monozygotic twins, models underestimated out-of-frame TCR alpha sharing.

Turning to this clonotype: The antigen remains undetermined.

It was template switching that added a universal primer site, and there were unique molecular identifiers on the cDNA. TCRdb passed the 5' RACE reads through MiXCR, listing each CDR3 protein once. The table lists around 1.7 million distinct CDR3 sequences, less than 35% of them singletons. The CDR3 is 19 residues long. Trimming shortened V by 0 bases and J by 2 bases, and 21 bases separated the two germline ends. The rearrangement joins TRBV23-1 to TRBJ2-3, with D possibly being TRBD1 or TRBD2 (5 bases each). TRBV23-1 falls under the ORF class, with uncertain function. This clonotype originated in a newborn girl in good health. Sequenced material: cord blood. CDR3 coding DNA: TGCGCCAGCAGTCAATCGCGGGCAGGGAAGGCCTGCACCACAGATACGCAGTATTTT. Translation gives CASSQSRAGKACTTDTQYF.